Reported below is one T cell receptor (beta chain). The CDR3 sequence is 14 residues long. Trimming removed 9 bases from V and 0 bases from J, with 12 bases in between. The germline V gene encodes CDR1 MNHNY and CDR2 SVGAGI (reference sequence). This specimen comes from a study of blood T cell repertoires in COVID-19. Study processing details: Amplification from reference gene primers served as the basis for estimated nucleated cell counts. Measured with immunoSEQ multiplex PCR; TCRdb has only the in-frame clones, and not every one. That table furnishes V, J and clone size, whereas the DNA furnished D and trimming. The sample records tens of thousands of clones, 65% to 90% being singletons.

The sample consisted of peripheral blood. The clonotype was recovered from a man between 65 and 85 years old with acute or convalescent COVID-19. J is TRBJ1-3 and V is TRBV6-6; unclear D gene. CDR3: CASFNRDSGNTIYF. CDR3 DNA: TGTGCCAGTTTTAACCGGGACTCTGGAAACACCATATATTTT.